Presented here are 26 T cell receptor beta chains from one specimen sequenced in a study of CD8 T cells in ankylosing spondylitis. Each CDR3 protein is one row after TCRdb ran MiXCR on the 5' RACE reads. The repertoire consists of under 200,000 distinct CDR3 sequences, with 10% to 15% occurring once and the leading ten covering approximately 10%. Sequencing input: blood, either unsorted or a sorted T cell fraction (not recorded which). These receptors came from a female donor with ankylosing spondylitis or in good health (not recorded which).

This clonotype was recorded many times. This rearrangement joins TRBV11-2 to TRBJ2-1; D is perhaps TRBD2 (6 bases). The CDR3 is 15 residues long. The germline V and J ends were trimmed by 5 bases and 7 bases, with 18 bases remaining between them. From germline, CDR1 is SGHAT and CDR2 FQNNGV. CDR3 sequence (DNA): TGTGCCAGCAGCCCCGGGACTCAACGGTGGAATGAGCAGTTCTTC. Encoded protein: CASSPGTQRWNEQFF. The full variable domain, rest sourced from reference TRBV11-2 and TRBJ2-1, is EAGVAQSPRYKIIEKRQSVAFWCNPISGHATLYWYQQILGQGPKLLIQFQNNGVVDDSQLPKDRFSAERLKGVDSTLKIQPAKLEDSAVYLCASSPGTQRWNEQFFGPGTRLTVL.

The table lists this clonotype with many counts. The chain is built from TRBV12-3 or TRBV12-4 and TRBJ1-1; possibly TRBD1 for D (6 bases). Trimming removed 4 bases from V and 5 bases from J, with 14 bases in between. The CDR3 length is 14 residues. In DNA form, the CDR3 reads TGTGCCAGCAGTTGGGGGGCCCGATGGACTGAAGCTTTCTTT. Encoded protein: CASSWGARWTEAFF.

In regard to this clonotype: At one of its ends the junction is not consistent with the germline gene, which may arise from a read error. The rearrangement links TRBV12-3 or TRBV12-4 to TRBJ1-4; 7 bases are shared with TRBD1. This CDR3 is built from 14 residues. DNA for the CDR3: TGTGCCAGCAGTCTCCGGGACAGACTTGAAAACCTGTTTTTT. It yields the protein CASSLRDRLENLFF.

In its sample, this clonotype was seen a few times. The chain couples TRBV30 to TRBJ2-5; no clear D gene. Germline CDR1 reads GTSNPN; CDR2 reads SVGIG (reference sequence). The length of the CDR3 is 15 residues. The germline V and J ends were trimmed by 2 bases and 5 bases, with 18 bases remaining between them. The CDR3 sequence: CAWSSGLETSETQYF. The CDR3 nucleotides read TGTGCCTGGAGTTCAGGCCTAGAAACTTCCGAGACCCAGTACTTC.

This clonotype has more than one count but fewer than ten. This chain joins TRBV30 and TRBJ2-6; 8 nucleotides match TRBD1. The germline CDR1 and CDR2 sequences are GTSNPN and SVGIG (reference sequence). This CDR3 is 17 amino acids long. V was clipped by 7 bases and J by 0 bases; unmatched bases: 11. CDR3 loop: CAFHPDRVSSGANVLTF. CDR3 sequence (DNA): TGTGCCTTCCACCCGGACAGGGTGAGCTCTGGGGCCAACGTCCTGACTTTC.

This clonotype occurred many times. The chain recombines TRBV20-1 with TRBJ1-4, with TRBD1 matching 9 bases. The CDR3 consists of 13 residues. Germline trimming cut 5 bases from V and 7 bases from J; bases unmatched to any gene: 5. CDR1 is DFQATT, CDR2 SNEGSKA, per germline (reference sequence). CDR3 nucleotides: TGCAGTGCTTTGGACAGGGGCGGTGAAAAACTGTTTTTT. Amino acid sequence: CSALDRGGEKLFF.

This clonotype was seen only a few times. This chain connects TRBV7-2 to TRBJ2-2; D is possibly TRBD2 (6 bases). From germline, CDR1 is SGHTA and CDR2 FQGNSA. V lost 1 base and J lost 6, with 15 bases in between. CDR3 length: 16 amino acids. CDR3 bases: TGTGCCAGCAGCTTAGTGAGGCAGGGAGGCGCCGGGGAGCTGTTTTTT. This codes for CASSLVRQGGAGELFF.

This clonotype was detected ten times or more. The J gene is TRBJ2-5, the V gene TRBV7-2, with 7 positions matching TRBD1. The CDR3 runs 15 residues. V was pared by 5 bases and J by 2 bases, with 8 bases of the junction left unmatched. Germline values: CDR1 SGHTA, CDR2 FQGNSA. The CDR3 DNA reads TGTGCCAGCAGCAAACACCGGGACAGTCAAGAGACCCAGTACTTC. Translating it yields CASSKHRDSQETQYF.

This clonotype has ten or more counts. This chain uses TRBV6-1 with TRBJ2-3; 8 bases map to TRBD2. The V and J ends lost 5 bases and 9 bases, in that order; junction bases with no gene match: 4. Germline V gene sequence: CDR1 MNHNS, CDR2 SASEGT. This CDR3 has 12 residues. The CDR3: CASSPTSETQYF. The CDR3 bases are TGTGCCAGCAGTCCGACTAGCGAGACGCAGTATTTT.

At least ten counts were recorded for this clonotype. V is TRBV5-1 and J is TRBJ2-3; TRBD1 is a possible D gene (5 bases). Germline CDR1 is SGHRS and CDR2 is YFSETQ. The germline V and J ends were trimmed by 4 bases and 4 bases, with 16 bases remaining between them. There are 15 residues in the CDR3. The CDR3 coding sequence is TGCGCCAGCAGCCCGGATGGGCAGGGTGCAGATACGCAGTATTTT. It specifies CASSPDGQGADTQYF.

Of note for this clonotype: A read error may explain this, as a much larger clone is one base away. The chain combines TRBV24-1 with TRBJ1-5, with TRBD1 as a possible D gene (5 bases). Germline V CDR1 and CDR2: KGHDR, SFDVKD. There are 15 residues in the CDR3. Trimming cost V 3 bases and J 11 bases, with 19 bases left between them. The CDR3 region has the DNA TGTGCCACCAGTGATCCGAGCGAGGGGTTAGGGTCCCAGCATTTT. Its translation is CATSDPSEGLGSQHF.

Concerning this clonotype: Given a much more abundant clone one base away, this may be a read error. CDR3 DNA sequence: TGCGCCAGCACGAGACAGGGTAGCTCCTACGAGCGGTACTTC. This sequence encodes CASTRQGSSYERYF. This chain connects TRBV5-1 to TRBJ2-7, with 7 bases matching TRBD1. The germline CDR1 and CDR2 sequences are SGHRS and YFSETQ. CDR3 length: 14 residues.

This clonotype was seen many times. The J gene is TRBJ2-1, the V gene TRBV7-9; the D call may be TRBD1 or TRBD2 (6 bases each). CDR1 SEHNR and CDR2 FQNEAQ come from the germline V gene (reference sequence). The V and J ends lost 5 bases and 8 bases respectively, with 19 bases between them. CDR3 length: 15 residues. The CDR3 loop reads CASSPLGGGGDEQFF. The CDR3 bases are TGTGCCAGCAGCCCCTTAGGGGGAGGAGGGGATGAGCAGTTCTTC.

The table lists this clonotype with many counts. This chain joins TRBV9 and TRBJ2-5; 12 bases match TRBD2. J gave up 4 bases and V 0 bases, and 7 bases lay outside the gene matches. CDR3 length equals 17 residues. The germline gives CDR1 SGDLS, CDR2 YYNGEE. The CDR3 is CASSVGGLAGGAETQYF. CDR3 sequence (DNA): TGTGCCAGCAGCGTAGGAGGTCTAGCGGGAGGGGCAGAGACCCAGTACTTC.

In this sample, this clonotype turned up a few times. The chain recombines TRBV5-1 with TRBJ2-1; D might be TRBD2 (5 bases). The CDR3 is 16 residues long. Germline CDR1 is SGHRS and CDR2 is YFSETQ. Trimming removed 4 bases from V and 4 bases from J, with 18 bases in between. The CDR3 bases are TGCGCCAGCAGCCCACGAGCTTACGGGGATTACAATGAGCAGTTCTTC. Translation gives CASSPRAYGDYNEQFF.

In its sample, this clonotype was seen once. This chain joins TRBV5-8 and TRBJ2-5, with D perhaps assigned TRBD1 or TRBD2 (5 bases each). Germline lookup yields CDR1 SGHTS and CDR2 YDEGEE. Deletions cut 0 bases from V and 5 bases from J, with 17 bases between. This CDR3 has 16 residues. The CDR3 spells CASSLGGSGSGETQYF. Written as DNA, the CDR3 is TGTGCCAGCAGCTTGGGGGGGTCGGGATCAGGCGAGACCCAGTACTTC. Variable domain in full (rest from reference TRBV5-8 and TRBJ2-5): EAGVTQSPTHLIKTRGQQATLRCSPISGHTSVYWYQQALGLGLQFLLWYDEGEERNRGNFPPRFSGRQFPNYSSELNVNALELEDSALYLCASSLGGSGSGETQYFGPGTRLLVL.

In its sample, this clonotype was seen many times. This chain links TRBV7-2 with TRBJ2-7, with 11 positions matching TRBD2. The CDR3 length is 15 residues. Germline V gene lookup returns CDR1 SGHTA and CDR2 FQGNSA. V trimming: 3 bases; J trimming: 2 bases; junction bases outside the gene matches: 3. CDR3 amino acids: CASSLGLAATYEQYF. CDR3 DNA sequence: TGTGCCAGCAGCTTGGGACTAGCGGCCACCTACGAGCAGTACTTC.

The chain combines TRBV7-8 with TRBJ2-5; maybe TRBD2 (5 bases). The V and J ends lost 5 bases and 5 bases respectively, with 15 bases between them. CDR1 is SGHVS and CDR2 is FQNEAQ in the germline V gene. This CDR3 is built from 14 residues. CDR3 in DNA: TGTGCCAGCAGCGAGGGTCGGCCGCCGGAGACCCAGTACTTC. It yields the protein CASSEGRPPETQYF. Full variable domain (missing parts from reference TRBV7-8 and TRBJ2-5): GAGVSQSPRYKVAKRGQDVALRCDPISGHVSLFWYQQALGQGPEFLTYFQNEAQLDKSGLPSDRFFAERPEGSVSTLKIQRTQQEDSAVYLCASSEGRPPETQYFGPGTRLLVL.

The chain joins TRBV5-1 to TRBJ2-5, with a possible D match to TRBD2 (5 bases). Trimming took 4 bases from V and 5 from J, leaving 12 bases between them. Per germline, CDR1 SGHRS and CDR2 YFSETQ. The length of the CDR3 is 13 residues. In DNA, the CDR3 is TGCGCCAGCAGCCCTCATACGGGGGAGACCCAGTACTTC. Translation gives CASSPHTGETQYF.

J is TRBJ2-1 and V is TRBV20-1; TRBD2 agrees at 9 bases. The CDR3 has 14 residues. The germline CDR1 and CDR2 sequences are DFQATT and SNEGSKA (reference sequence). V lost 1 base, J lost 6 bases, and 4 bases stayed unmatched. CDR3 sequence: CSARGLADSNEQFF. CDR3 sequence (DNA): TGCAGTGCTAGAGGACTAGCGGATAGCAATGAGCAGTTCTTC.

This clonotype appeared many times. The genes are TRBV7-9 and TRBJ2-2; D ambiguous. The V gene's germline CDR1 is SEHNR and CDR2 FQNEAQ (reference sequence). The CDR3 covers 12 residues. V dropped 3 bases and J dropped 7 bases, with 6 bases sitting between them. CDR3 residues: CASSLELGELFF. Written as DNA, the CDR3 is TGTGCCAGCAGCTTGGAGCTCGGGGAGCTGTTTTTT.

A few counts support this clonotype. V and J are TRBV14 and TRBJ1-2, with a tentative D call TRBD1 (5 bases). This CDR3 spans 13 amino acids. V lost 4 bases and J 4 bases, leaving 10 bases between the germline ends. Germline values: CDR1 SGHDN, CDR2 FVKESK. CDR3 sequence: CASSPGDSYGYTF. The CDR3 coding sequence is TGTGCCAGCAGCCCCGGAGACAGCTATGGCTACACCTTC. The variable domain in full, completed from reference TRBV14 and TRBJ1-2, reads EAGVTQFPSHSVIEKGQTVTLRCDPISGHDNLYWYRRVMGKEIKFLLHFVKESKQDESGMPNNRFLAERTGGTYSTLKVQPAELEDSGVYFCASSPGDSYGYTFGSGTRLTVV.

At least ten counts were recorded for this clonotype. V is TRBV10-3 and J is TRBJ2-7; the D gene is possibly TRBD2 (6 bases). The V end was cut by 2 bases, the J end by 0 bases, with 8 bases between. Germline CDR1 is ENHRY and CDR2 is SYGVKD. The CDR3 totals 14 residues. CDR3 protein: CAISEAGPSYEQYF. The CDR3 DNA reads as TGTGCCATCAGTGAGGCGGGACCCTCCTACGAGCAGTACTTC.

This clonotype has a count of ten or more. The CDR3 coding sequence is TGTGCCAGCAGTGAGTCCGGCGGCGCGCAGTATTTT. It is translated as CASSESGGAQYF. The chain recombines TRBV25-1 with TRBJ2-3; no reliable D call. The CDR3 covers 12 residues. The germline V gene has CDR1 MGHDK and CDR2 SYGVNS. Trimming cost V 3 bases and J 10 bases, with 11 bases left between them.

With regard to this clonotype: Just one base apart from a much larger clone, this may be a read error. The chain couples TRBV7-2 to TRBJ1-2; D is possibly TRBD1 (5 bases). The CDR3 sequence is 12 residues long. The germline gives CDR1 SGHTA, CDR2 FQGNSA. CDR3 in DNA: TGTGCCAACAGCTTAAGGCAGGGCGGCTACACCTTC. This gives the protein CANSLRQGGYTF.

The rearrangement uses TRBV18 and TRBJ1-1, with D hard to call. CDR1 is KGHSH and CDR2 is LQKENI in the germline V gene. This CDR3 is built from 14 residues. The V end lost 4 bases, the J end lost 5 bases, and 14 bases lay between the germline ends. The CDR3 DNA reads TGTGCCAGCTCACACGGGAGTGAGGGAACTGAAGCTTTCTTT. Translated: CASSHGSEGTEAFF.